Presented here are 2 T cell receptor beta chains from one specimen sequenced in a study of regulatory T cells in long-lasting Graves disease. The time point was: newly diagnosed GD, antithyroid drugs for less than 3 months. With RNA extracted from PBMCs as input, the TCR library was made. Building of the TCR beta libraries involved iRepertoire HTBI primers and Arm-PCR of CDR3 regions. TCRdb independently ran MiXCR on the multiplex PCR reads; one entry per CDR3 protein. Of 400,000 to 500,000 distinct CDR3 sequences listed, approximately 15% are singletons. The same sample was also used in a study of T cells in Graves' hyperthyroidism and ophthalmopathy.

The input for sequencing was peripheral blood mononuclear cells (PBMCs), taken at new diagnosis, from a patient treated with antithyroid drugs. These receptors came from a woman aged 25 to 39 with Graves disease.

This clonotype appeared many times. V gene TRBV6-1 combines with J gene TRBJ2-7; D is uncertain. Trimming removed 3 bases at V and 4 bases at J, with 10 bases between. The CDR3 sequence is 13 residues long. Germline loops: CDR1 MNHNS, CDR2 SASEGT. This chain's CDR3 is CASSDQWAYEQYF. DNA for the CDR3: TGTGCCAGCAGTGATCAATGGGCATACGAGCAGTACTTC.

In this sample, this clonotype turned up a few times. V usage is TRBV7-9 and J usage is TRBJ1-2; the match to TRBD1 covers 12 bases. CDR1 SEHNR and CDR2 FQNEAQ come from the germline V gene (reference sequence). The CDR3 loop spans 15 amino acids. The V segment lost 4 bases and the J segment 6 bases; nucleotides outside the gene matches: 6. CDR3 nucleotide sequence: TGTGCCAGCAGCTCCCGGGACAGGGGGCTGGATGGCTACACCTTC. It encodes CASSSRDRGLDGYTF.